This T cell receptor (beta chain) was sequenced for a study of OX40 agonist ivuxolimab in advanced cancers. Study context: It was permissible to have had prior anti-PD-1, anti-PD-L1 or anti-CTLA-4 therapy, and about 40% had some. Two cutaneous melanoma patients and one hepatocellular carcinoma patient, three in all, had partial responses.

With V trimmed by 3 bases and J by 15 bases, 7 bases remained unmatched. CDR1 SQVTM and CDR2 ANQGSEA come from the germline V gene. The CDR3 runs to 11 residues. With respect to this clone: What it binds is not known.

Study outcomes and limitations: Clonal expansion from baseline to week 6 occurred in both CD4+ and CD8+ T cells.

Using immunoSEQ multiplex PCR, the repertoire was profiled, and TCRdb retains in-frame clones only, with some absent. Among some 39,000 clones listed, over 80% were seen once. The source was CD4+ or CD8+ T cells sorted from blood, collected in a trial of the OX40 agonist ivuxolimab. This chain links TRBV29-1 with TRBJ2-2; 7 bases are shared with TRBD1. This clonotype was sampled from an adult with an advanced solid tumor such as melanoma, head and neck, liver or kidney cancer. The CDR3 is CSVDFDRVVFF. For the CDR3, the DNA is TGCAGCGTTGACTTTGACAGGGTCGTGTTTTTT.